This TCR beta chain comes out of a study of shared clonotypes between healthy human individuals (TCRdb year 2020). Background on the whole study: The cohort comprised a couple of women and a few men aged 18 to 49 years. For each donor, CD4 naive and CD4 memory were each run on three plates, CD8 naive on two plates, and CD8 memory on one plate. Between about 0.94 and 8.9 billion PBMCs per donor were obtained by leukapheresis. Libraries were prepared and TCR repertoires were sequenced by different laboratories using diverse techniques, in order to increase sequencing depth and limit assay-specific biases. Blood TCR repertoires of roughly five healthy adults were deeply sequenced to estimate repertoire size and the extent of clonotype sharing between individuals. What the authors observed across the whole study: Larger estimated clonotype richness was generally found for naive subsets than for memory subsets. Based on pairwise subsampling, the degree of clonotype sharing among donors was expected to be affected by sequencing depth. Across four donors, 5% to 6% of naive CD4, 3% to 3.5% of naive CD8, approximately 2.5% of memory CD4, and approximately 0.42% of memory CD8 clonotypes were shared. Sampling was limited to blood, and TCR repertoires in tissue likely differ from TCR repertoires in blood. Higher generation probabilities were observed for clonotypes shared by all four sorted-subset donors than for non-shared clonotypes. The genetic and exposure-history diversity represented was limited by the small number of donors. Even with the large sequencing depth, rarefaction of the sorted-subset datasets indicated that sequencing was incomplete.

CD8 naive samples consisted of CD45RO-negative cells that were positively selected for CCR7, yielding a CD45RA+CCR7+ population without TemRA cells. Donors were healthy HIV-negative adults with no recently reported acute infections or vaccinations. Every donor was a Caucasian adult living in Nashville, Tennessee, USA. Blood was obtained by leukapheresis, after which PBMCs were separated by Ficoll-Histopaque density gradient centrifugation and cryopreserved in liquid nitrogen vapor phase. Analytical flow cytometry was used to check the purity and quantity of each magnetically sorted T cell population. Each sorted fraction had its genomic DNA isolated and then quantified by UV absorbance on a Nanodrop 2000c. About this clone: Its antigen is unknown. Base qualities are not provided; no much larger clone lies one nucleotide away.

Using the deep immunoSEQ assay, TCR CDR3 regions were amplified from genomic DNA by multiplex PCR. Genomic DNA extracted from each cell subset was distributed evenly over all wells of several immunoSEQ 96-well plates, and each plate served as one replicate. For sorted subsets, around 200 ng genomic DNA, equal to tens of thousands of T cell genomes, was loaded into each replicate PCR. Purified libraries were quantified with a Qubit 3.0 fluorometer, sized on a Bioanalyzer 2100, and re-quantified with the KAPA Library Quantification kit. Each immunoSEQ 96-well plate was sequenced on its own single-read 150-cycle Illumina NextSeq 550 flow cell. The authors' pipeline ran thus. The immunoSEQ output contained only junctional sequences without quality scores, so filtering could not match that applied to full-length reads. To assign V/J genes and CDR3, sequences were annotated using PyIR, a Python wrapper for IgBLAST v1.9, with IMGT germline references. Any read was removed if the V/J assignment was weak (E-value above 1e-6), the CDR3 was missing, or the read contained stop codons, out-of-frame junctions, or ambiguous translated residues. V3J clonotypes were defined as sequences sharing the same inferred V gene, J gene, and CDR3 amino acid sequence. Percentage overlap between repertoires was computed as shared unique clonotypes divided by the size of the smaller repertoire. Three approaches were used to assess repertoire richness: RTK rarefaction, the Chao1 estimator, and Recon v2.1 estimates of unobserved clonotypes. For all TCRbeta clonotypes obtained by the gDNA method from a handful of donors, generation probabilities were computed with OLGA. In TCRdb, the immuneACCESS table is reduced to in-frame sequences with V and J assigned. These tables do not hold every clone; where another copy was compared, an unresolved V gene accounts for under half, and the others remain unexplained. Clonal size and the V and J genes are those of that table, whereas D and trimming came from the DNA. The sample includes hundreds of thousands of clones, with 85% to 95% observed a single time. The ten largest account for 0.11% of the sample.

The CDR3 contains 17 residues, cysteine and phenylalanine counted. Only the CDR3 DNA stays, 51 bases, in frame from base 1. V trim: 2 bases; J trim: 7 bases; unmatched bases: 9. CDR1 and CDR2 (SGHDN, FVKESK) derive from the germline V gene. In this chain, TRBV14 is recombined with TRBJ2-3; TRBD2 fits 13 bases in the junction. The sample consisted of naive CD8+ T cells sorted from blood. The cell subset or site label here, explained by the study, means: CD45RA+CCR7+. This receptor was identified in a woman aged 30 to 39 in good health. The bases read TGTGCCAGCAGCCAACTTACTAGCGGGAGGGCCCCAAATACGCAGTATTTT. It translates to CASSQLTSGRAPNTQYF.